This TCR beta chain was retrieved from a study of T cells after posttransplantation cyclophosphamide. This clone has ten or more counts. The target antigen is unknown. Sequenced by immunoSEQ multiplex PCR; TCRdb stores in-frame clones only, minus some. The sample shows about 38,000 clones, none of them appearing just once. Whole-study results and caveats: Blood and skin or GI T cell repertoires showed limited TRB overlap. Later post-transplant blood repertoires were often dominated by donor CD8+ memory clones.

On the day of bone marrow donation, the related graft donor provided peripheral blood. The CDR3 totals 14 residues. Germline CDR1 is MNHEY and CDR2 is SMNVEV (reference sequence). The J segment lost 3 bases and the V segment lost 7 bases, leaving 9 bases of the junction unmatched. The receptor was derived from a man in his fifties in good health, CMV-negative, and a related stem cell transplant donor. The J gene is TRBJ2-7, the V gene TRBV27; 7 nucleotides align to TRBD1. The sample taken for sequencing was PBMCs. Here the CDR3 DNA reads TGTGCCAGCAAACGGGACAGACTTTACTACGAGCAGTACTTC. Residues: CASKRDRLYYEQYF.